A selection of T cell receptor beta chains follows, all from one sample in a study of OX40 agonist ivuxolimab in advanced cancers. Assay: immunoSEQ multiplex PCR; the TCRdb copy retains only in-frame clones and omits some. The data hold about 77,000 clones, with 81% observed a single time. The sample consisted of CD4+ or CD8+ T cells sorted from blood, taken in a trial of the OX40 agonist ivuxolimab. The receptors were gathered from an adult with an advanced solid tumor such as melanoma, head and neck, liver or kidney cancer. Both conserved end residues are part of each CDR3. D genes are given only for firm matches. The size entry is marked missing in some rows and otherwise reads once, few, many or a size class.

cdr3_nt	cdr3_aa	v_call	j_call	clone_size	cdr3_length	d_call
TGTGCCAGCAGCGTACAGGGTAGTGGCTACACCTTC	CASSVQGSGYTF	TRBV7-9	TRBJ1-2	NA	12	NA
TGTGCCAGCAGAAACAGAGACAATGCTGGAAACACCATATATTTT	CASRNRDNAGNTIYF	TRBV21-1	TRBJ1-3	once	15	NA
TGTGCCAGCAGCTTTGACAGAACTAGCGCCTACGAGCAGTACTTC	CASSFDRTSAYEQYF	TRBV5-6	TRBJ2-7	NA	15	TRBD2
TGCGCCAGCAGCTGGGACAGCGAAGATGAAAAACTGTTTTTT	CASSWDSEDEKLFF	TRBV5-1	TRBJ1-4	NA	14	TRBD1
TGTGCCAGTAGTCCCCGGGCAGGGGGAGGAAAAGATACGCAGTATTTT	CASSPRAGGGKDTQYF	TRBV19	TRBJ2-3	NA	16	NA
TGTGCCAGCAGTGAGACCCCCACGGACAGGGAATACAATGAGCAGTTCTTC	CASSETPTDREYNEQFF	TRBV6-4	TRBJ2-1	NA	17	TRBD1
TGCGCCAGCAGCCAAGAGGGGGGGCGGGACGGAGAGACCCAGTACTTC	CASSQEGGRDGETQYF	TRBV4-1	TRBJ2-5	NA	16	NA
TGTGCCAGCAGGCGAGTCGAGGGGGAGCAGTACTTC	CASRRVEGEQYF	TRBV7-9	TRBJ2-7	NA	12	NA
TGTGCCAGCAGGCTCGGGACAGGGGACAGCTCCTATAATTCACCCCTCCACTTT	CASRLGTGDSSYNSPLHF	TRBV2	TRBJ1-6	NA	18	TRBD1
TGTGCCAGCAGTTACTCTAGACAGGGGAACTACGAGCAGTACTTC	CASSYSRQGNYEQYF	TRBV6-5	TRBJ2-7	NA	15	TRBD1
TGTGCCAGCAGCCAAGGGGCCACCCCGAGAGGCTACACCTTC	CASSQGATPRGYTF	TRBV4-1	TRBJ1-2	NA	14	NA
TGCAGCGTCCGGCCGGGATCCAACTATGGCTACACCTTC	CSVRPGSNYGYTF	TRBV29-1	TRBJ1-2	once	13	NA
TGTGCCAGCAGCTTAGATCCGGGGGTCGGGGAGCTGTTTTTT	CASSLDPGVGELFF	TRBV11-2	TRBJ2-2	NA	14	NA
TGTGCCAGCAGCTTAGTCGCTAGCGGGAGGGCGACTGAGCAGTTCTTC	CASSLVASGRATEQFF	TRBV7-2	TRBJ2-1	NA	16	TRBD2
TGTGCCAGCAGCTTACTGTCACAGGGAACGTACGAGCAGTACTTC	CASSLLSQGTYEQYF	TRBV7-2	TRBJ2-7	NA	15	NA
TGTGCCAGCAGTGAAGCTGGCAATGATTCACCCCTCCACTTT	CASSEAGNDSPLHF	TRBV6-1	TRBJ1-6	few	14	NA
TGTGCCAGCAGCTTAGAGTGGGGCAGGCTACCGCAAGAGACCCAGTACTTC	CASSLEWGRLPQETQYF	TRBV11-2	TRBJ2-5	once	17	NA
TGTGCCAGCAGCGCGTCACAGGGGGGCAATGAGCAGTTCTTC	CASSASQGGNEQFF	TRBV9	TRBJ2-1	NA	14	TRBD1
TGTGCCAGCAGCCAGGCGAAGCCTAGCGGGAGCTCCTACGAGCAGTACTTC	CASSQAKPSGSSYEQYF	TRBV4-2	TRBJ2-7	NA	17	TRBD2
TGCGCCAGCAGCTTGGGAGTAGATACGCAGTATTTT	CASSLGVDTQYF	TRBV5-1	TRBJ2-3	NA	12	NA
TGTGCCAGTAGTTTACAGGGCCCCTTCTACAATGAGCAGTTCTTC	CASSLQGPFYNEQFF	TRBV19	TRBJ2-1	many	15	NA
TGTGCCAGTAGTACCCCCCGGGACAGTCTCATGAACACTGAAGCTTTCTTT	CASSTPRDSLMNTEAFF	TRBV19	TRBJ1-1	NA	17	TRBD1
TGCGCCAGCAGCCACACAGGGGTCGGGCAGCCCCAGCATTTT	CASSHTGVGQPQHF	TRBV4-1	TRBJ1-5	NA	14	TRBD1
TGTGCCAGCAGCTCGCTGGGGGATTGGCAGCCCCAGCATTTT	CASSSLGDWQPQHF	TRBV5-6	TRBJ1-5	NA	14	NA
TGTGCCAGCACTGGGGGAGGGAGCCCCCGGGAGACCCAGTACTTC	CASTGGGSPRETQYF	TRBV28	TRBJ2-5	NA	15	TRBD2
TGTGCCAGCATCCCCGGGAGAGACACAGATACGCAGTATTTT	CASIPGRDTDTQYF	TRBV28	TRBJ2-3	NA	14	NA
TGTGCCAGCAGCGTAGAGGGGCGGAACACTGAAGCTTTCTTT	CASSVEGRNTEAFF	TRBV9	TRBJ1-1	NA	14	NA
TGTGCCAGCAGTAACAGGGGAGGCCAAGAGACCCAGTACTTC	CASSNRGGQETQYF	TRBV27	TRBJ2-5	few	14	NA
TGTGCCGTCGGGGGGGGAGGTCAGCCCCAGCATTTT	CAVGGGGQPQHF	TRBV19	TRBJ1-5	few	12	NA
TGCAGCGTTGTAAACAGAAAAGCTTTCTTT	CSVVNRKAFF	TRBV29-1	TRBJ1-1	NA	10	NA
TGTGCCAGCAGCTTAGGCATCGTGAACACTGAAGCTTTCTTT	CASSLGIVNTEAFF	TRBV7-9	TRBJ1-1	NA	14	NA
TGTGCCAGTACCCCGGGGAACACAGATACGCAGTATTTT	CASTPGNTDTQYF	TRBV19	TRBJ2-3	NA	13	NA
TGCGCCAGCAGCCCTGGGGTAGGGTCTGGAAACACCATATATTTT	CASSPGVGSGNTIYF	TRBV5-1	TRBJ1-3	NA	15	NA
TGTGCCAGCAGCTTGGATCTCATGAACACTGAAGCTTTCTTT	CASSLDLMNTEAFF	TRBV5-6	TRBJ1-1	NA	14	NA